The next 8 T cell receptor beta chains were all read from a single sample in a study of cytomegalovirus exposure and HLA in healthy donors. PCR employed 60 Vbeta and 13 Jbeta primers. Some clones are missing from TCRdb's copy, which holds only in-frame ones; the method was immunoSEQ multiplex PCR. The sample gives approximately 190,000 clones, 75% to 90% of which show up once; 1.3% is in the top ten. The sequenced sample consisted of PBMCs. These receptors came from a man aged 25-45 years in good health and CMV-seronegative.

The chain recombines TRBV2 with TRBJ2-3; 10 bases align to TRBD2. Per germline, CDR1 SNHLY and CDR2 FYNNEI. J lost 3 bases, V lost 4 bases, and 7 bases had no gene match. This CDR3 has 16 residues. CDR3 nucleotides: TGTGCCAGCAGTGCCACCCTAGCGGGGGTGACAGATACGCAGTATTTT. Amino acids: CASSATLAGVTDTQYF.

This clone was observed a few times. The chain couples TRBV7-2 to TRBJ1-2; D is ambiguous. Germline V gene data show CDR1 as SGHTA and CDR2 as FQGNSA. V was cut by 1 base and J by 4 bases, with 19 bases left in between. This CDR3 is built from 17 residues. The CDR3 is CASSLEIATGRIYGYTF. The CDR3 DNA sequence: TGTGCCAGCAGCTTAGAAATCGCTACCGGCAGGATCTATGGCTACACCTTC.

V and J are TRBV30 and TRBJ2-1, with D perhaps matching TRBD1 (6 bases). In germline, CDR1 is GTSNPN, CDR2 SVGIG (reference sequence). Trimming left V 5 bases short and J 1 base short, with 15 bases between. The CDR3 is made up of 15 amino acids. This CDR3 reads CAWALGQLSYNEQFF. Here the CDR3 DNA reads TGTGCCTGGGCCCTAGGACAGCTATCCTACAATGAGCAGTTCTTC.

The chain couples TRBV19 to TRBJ2-1; D possibly corresponds to TRBD2 (7 bases). Germline V CDR1 and CDR2: LNHDA, SQIVND (reference sequence). Trimming took 6 bases from V and 6 from J, leaving 15 bases between them. The CDR3 contains 14 residues. The CDR3 bases are TGTGCCAGTAGATGGGGGGCGGGGGCCAATGAGCAGTTCTTC. Translated: CASRWGAGANEQFF.

This chain connects TRBV7-9 to TRBJ2-3; 8 nucleotides line up with TRBD1. J gave up 2 bases and V 2 bases, and 12 bases lay outside the gene matches. The CDR3 has 18 amino acids. CDR1 SEHNR and CDR2 FQNEAQ come from the germline V gene (reference sequence). CDR3 sequence reads: CASSLSLRRQGITDTQYF. The CDR3 nucleotides read TGTGCCAGCAGCTTATCTCTCCGGAGACAGGGGATCACAGATACGCAGTATTTT.

The chain couples TRBV27 to TRBJ2-3; TRBD2 agrees at 7 bases. The V segment lost 4 bases and the J segment 4 bases; nucleotides outside the gene matches: 5. Germline V CDR1 and CDR2: MNHEY, SMNVEV (reference sequence). This CDR3 region has 14 residues. CDR3 in amino acids: CASSSGLDPDTQYF. The CDR3 coding sequence is TGTGCCAGCAGTTCCGGACTAGATCCAGATACGCAGTATTTT.

This CDR3 reads CASSFDSGSSYNEQFF. DNA for the CDR3: TGTGCCAGCAGCTTCGATAGTGGGAGCTCCTACAATGAGCAGTTCTTC. This chain joins TRBV7-9 and TRBJ2-1; maybe TRBD2 (5 bases). Germline V gene lookup returns CDR1 SEHNR and CDR2 FQNEAQ (reference sequence). The CDR3 is 16 amino acids. V was trimmed by 3 bases and J by 0 bases, leaving 12 bases between them.

The chain employs TRBV5-1 and TRBJ1-2, with 10 nucleotides matching TRBD1. Trimming removed 4 bases from V and 4 bases from J; junction bases left unmatched: 13. There are 17 residues in the CDR3. Germline loops: CDR1 SGHRS, CDR2 YFSETQ. The DNA of the CDR3 is TGCGCCAGCAGCCCCATGGTGACAGGGGGCTCGGGCTATGGCTACACCTTC. As protein: CASSPMVTGGSGYGYTF.